This T cell receptor beta chain was sequenced during a study of a mutant IDH1 vaccine in newly diagnosed glioma. Study-level background: Investigators started vaccination 4-6 weeks after radiotherapy alone, or with temozolomide cycles.

This clone came up a few times. What it recognizes is unknown. The V and J ends lost 0 bases and 8 bases respectively, with 13 bases between them. This CDR3 is built from 14 residues. Germline V gene lookup returns CDR1 MGHDK and CDR2 SYGVNS. Time point in this sample: week 35, safety follow-up. A single vaccine dose contained 300 ug of mutant IDH1 20-mer peptide, and topical imiquimod was used with it. Using immunoSEQ multiplex PCR, the repertoire was profiled, and TCRdb retains in-frame clones only, with some absent. In the table there are tens of thousands of clones, about 74% of which are singletons.

The V call is TRBV25-1, the J call TRBJ1-2, with D tentatively TRBD1 (5 bases). The sequence derives from a man over 45 with glioma. The specimen was PBMCs, collected from a glioma patient whose treatment included an IDH1 peptide vaccine. The CDR3 DNA follows: TGTGCCAGCAGTGAATATGGGGGTGGGGTCGGCTACACCTTC. The encoded protein is CASSEYGGGVGYTF.